The 10 T cell receptor beta chains presented below share a single source sample, sequenced in a study of cytomegalovirus exposure and HLA in healthy donors. Assay used: immunoSEQ multiplex PCR; TCRdb lists only in-frame clones, some missing. The profile shows around 130,000 clones, roughly 91% of them singletons. Sequencing was performed on PBMCs. Every receptor here comes from a man aged 30 to 39 in good health and CMV-seronegative.

The chain employs TRBV6-5 and TRBJ2-3; 7 bases line up with TRBD1. Germline trimming cut 10 bases from V and 3 bases from J; bases unmatched to any gene: 7. CDR1 MNHEY and CDR2 SVGAGI come from the germline V gene. The CDR3 has 13 amino acids. The DNA of the CDR3 is TGTGCCACAAACAGGGGAAATACAGATACGCAGTATTTT. Translated: CATNRGNTDTQYF.

V usage is TRBV28 and J usage is TRBJ1-1; D not resolved. Deletions cut 2 bases from V and 7 bases from J, with 8 bases between. The CDR3 runs 12 residues. Per the germline V gene, CDR1 is MDHEN and CDR2 is SYDVKM. As DNA, the CDR3 is TGTGCCAGCAGTTTAAAACAGCATGAAGCTTTCTTT. It translates to CASSLKQHEAFF.

The J gene is TRBJ2-7, the V gene TRBV6-6, with a possible D match to TRBD2 (6 bases). The CDR3 totals 12 residues. V lost 8 bases to trimming and J lost 2 bases, with 10 bases between them. Germline V gives CDR1 MNHNY, CDR2 SVGAGI (reference sequence). CDR3 loop: CASAGGTYEQYF. Here the CDR3 DNA reads TGTGCCAGCGCCGGGGGAACCTACGAGCAGTACTTC.

The genes are TRBV28 and TRBJ2-7, with 8 bases that match TRBD1. The germline gives CDR1 MDHEN, CDR2 SYDVKM. This CDR3 contains 14 residues. The J segment lost 4 bases and the V segment lost 3 bases, leaving 5 bases of the junction unmatched. In DNA, the CDR3 is TGTGCCAGCAGTTTCGGGGACAGGAGGTACGAGCAGTACTTC. Protein sequence: CASSFGDRRYEQYF.

The chain is built from TRBV4-2 and TRBJ1-6; D is undetermined. The germline gives CDR1 LGHNA, CDR2 YNFKEQ. CDR3 length: 15 amino acids. The V gene lost 1 base and the J gene lost 8 bases, with 12 bases spanning the gap. The CDR3 nucleotides are TGTGCCAGCAGCCAAGGAACCTGGGAGGATTCACCCCTCCACTTT. This translates into CASSQGTWEDSPLHF.

The V call is TRBV6-1, the J call TRBJ2-5; 7 nucleotides align to TRBD1. V shed 8 bases, J shed 5 bases, and the junction held 14 bases outside the gene matches. The germline V gene has CDR1 MNHNS and CDR2 SASEGT. CDR3 size: 15 residues. The CDR3 here is CASGNQGTVRETQYF. The DNA for the CDR3 is TGTGCCAGCGGAAACCAAGGGACAGTTCGGGAGACCCAGTACTTC.

This chain uses TRBV4-3 with TRBJ2-6; 11 bases agree with TRBD1. With V trimmed by 1 base and J by 3 bases, 2 bases remained unmatched. The CDR3 is 17 residues long. CDR1 and CDR2 from the germline V gene are LGHNA and YSLEER. In DNA, the CDR3 is TGCGCCAGCAGCCAAGGGACAGGGGGCGTTGGGGCCAACGTCCTGACTTTC. It codes for CASSQGTGGVGANVLTF.

The rearrangement links TRBV18 to TRBJ1-2, with 8 bases identical to TRBD1. CDR3 length: 15 residues. Germline CDR1 is KGHSH and CDR2 is LQKENI. The J segment lost 8 bases and the V segment lost 3 bases, leaving 11 bases of the junction unmatched. The CDR3 DNA is TGTGCCAGCTCACCGGGGACAGGATGGCTTGGGGGCTACACCTTC. It translates to CASSPGTGWLGGYTF.

The rearrangement uses TRBV29-1 and TRBJ1-1; the D is unclear. Trimming shortened V by 2 bases and J by 5 bases, and 12 bases separated the two germline ends. The CDR3 runs to 13 residues. Germline V gene data show CDR1 as SQVTM and CDR2 as ANQGSEA. CDR3 sequence: CSVEQWEETEAFF. The CDR3 region has the DNA TGCAGCGTTGAACAGTGGGAGGAAACTGAAGCTTTCTTT. The entire variable domain, with the rest obtained from reference TRBV29-1 and TRBJ1-1, is as follows: SAVISQKPSRDICQRGTSLTIQCQVDSQVTMMFWYRQQPGQSLTLIATANQGSEATYESGFVIDKFPISRPNLTFSTLTVSNMSPEDSSIYLCSVEQWEETEAFFGQGTRLTVV.

This clone was observed a few times. This sequence joins TRBV2 and TRBJ1-6, with TRBD1 as a possible D gene (6 bases). CDR3 length equals 14 residues. Trimming removed 8 bases at V and 7 bases at J, with 15 bases between. Germline CDR1 reads SNHLY; CDR2 reads FYNNEI. CDR3 DNA sequence: TGTGCCAGCGGCAGGACAGATCCCAATTCACCCCTCCACTTT. It is translated as CASGRTDPNSPLHF.